One T cell receptor (beta chain) is described in this entry. No cognate antigen has been identified for it. No base quality values were provided; no much bigger clone lies one nucleotide off. The source of the sample is a study of CD8+ T cells in alopecia areata (dated by TCRdb to 2016 to 2019). The study in broad terms: The treated patients took part in an open-label pilot trial in which moderate-to-severe alopecia areata was treated with oral tofacitinib at 5 to 10 mg twice daily. Tofacitinib was administered for 6 to 18 months, and 6 months of follow-up off drug were then conducted to assess delayed response and recurrence. TCRbeta CDR3 regions were amplified by immunoSEQ multiplex PCR using 35 Vbeta forward and 13 Jbeta reverse primers. On the human side, TCRbeta sequencing was run on scalp tissue and on sorted CD4+ and CD8+ peripheral blood T cells from healthy controls and from alopecia areata patients with either patchy or totalis/universalis disease. High-throughput TCRbeta sequencing was used to examine T cell clonal expansion in alopecia areata in both the C3H/HeJ mouse model and human patients. Tofacitinib-treated patients had biopsies at baseline and at 4 and 24 weeks of treatment, with a later scalp biopsy in several patients. For the treated patients, the SALT score, which quantifies what percentage of scalp surface area is affected, served as the measure of disease severity. Scalp clonality was compared among normal scalp (n=4), patchy alopecia areata scalp (n=8), and alopecia totalis/universalis scalp (n=8). RNA came from the PAXgene miRNA kit for fixed scalp, the miRNeasy kit for PBMCs, and the RNeasy kit for mouse skin.

The sample's time point label, in plain terms: around 29 days on oral tofacitinib. In light of the paper, this sample's treatment or condition label describes: oral pan-JAK inhibitor, 5-10 mg twice daily. Lesional scalp punch biopsies and peripheral blood were obtained from alopecia areata patients. PBMCs were isolated by density centrifugation and stained for CD3, CD4 and CD8, and CD4+ and CD8+ T cells were sorted on a FACSAria. There are 12 amino acids in the CDR3, from cysteine to phenylalanine inclusive. Only the CDR3 portion is preserved as DNA: 36 bases, with reading frame beginning at the first base. V is clipped by 0 bases and J by 9 bases, and the sequence between their germline boundaries is 6 bases long. CDR1 LGHNA and CDR2 YSLEER were looked up in the germline V gene. General findings and caveats noted by the study authors: Many expanded lesional clones persisted in scalp and blood during tofacitinib treatment, which may partly explain relapse after stopping treatment. Higher clonality and more expanded CD8+ clones were observed in lesional scalp than in normal scalp, particularly in alopecia totalis/universalis, a finding suggestive of antigenic drive. Shared TCR sequences between patients were less evident than in mice, which may be partly attributable to HLA diversity in the patient population. Scalp TCR repertoire analysis is complicated because resident alphabeta T cells in normal human skin are also sequenced, whereas mouse skin is dominated by gammadelta T cells. The treated cohort was small, with a single nonresponder, so links between baseline CD8+ expansion and response need larger studies. Tofacitinib significantly lowered scalp clonality and the number of expanded CD8+ clones among the top 100 scalp clones.

Library preparation used the immunoSEQ multiplex PCR assay. RNA was extracted from all samples and reverse transcribed into cDNA as template for TCR sequencing. First-strand cDNA was synthesized using SuperScript III with a 2:1 mix of oligo-dT and random hexamers. A synthetic immune receptor repertoire was used to assess amplification bias, and residual bias was removed computationally. On the authors' methods: Raw reads were preprocessed for error removal, and CDR3 was defined according to IMGT conventions as running from the conserved cysteine to phenylalanine. Clonality was computed by normalizing Shannon entropy by log2 of the number of productive unique TCRs and subtracting the result from 1. Whether scalp clones were CD4 or CD8 was inferred by matching scalp TCRbeta sequences against CD4 and CD8 repertoires sorted from blood. TCRdb holds this immuneACCESS table with in-frame rearrangements only. Some clones are missing; in checked studies, unresolved V genes explain under half, and the rest has no known cause. V, J and clone size reflect that table, while D and trimming were determined from the DNA. For this sample there are 200,000 to 250,000 clones; roughly 56% appear just once. The biggest ten clones account for about 1.6% of the sample.

The specimen was CD4+ T cells sorted from blood, collected at week 4, from a patient treated with tofacitinib. The rearranged chain carries TRBV4-3 and TRBJ2-1; the D segment is perhaps TRBD1 or TRBD2, each sharing 5 matched bases. The sequence was collected from a human donor with alopecia areata. The DNA reads TGCGCCAGCAGCCAAGATGGGGGTGAGCAGTTCTTC. The translation is CASSQDGGEQFF.